The T cell receptor (beta chain) described here comes from a study of Tregs in tolerant kidney transplant recipients. Clones were sequenced by immunoSEQ multiplex PCR, and TCRdb holds only the in-frame ones, with some missing. The table has about 77,000 clones, under 98% seen once. The CDR3 totals 15 residues. CDR1 MDHEN and CDR2 SYDVKM come from the germline V gene. The trim removed 7 bases at V and 3 bases at J, leaving 5 bases unmatched. The genes are TRBV28 and TRBJ2-1; TRBD2 matches at 11 bases. The receptor was derived from a human donor who received a combined kidney and bone marrow transplant. The material was CD4+ T cells from blood, obtained before the transplant. The CDR3 spells CASNPTSGGYNEQFF. As DNA, the CDR3 is TGTGCCAGCAATCCAACTAGCGGGGGCTACAATGAGCAGTTCTTC. The full variable domain, rest sourced from reference TRBV28 and TRBJ2-1, is DVKVTQSSRYLVKRTGEKVFLECVQDMDHENMFWYRQDPGLGLRLIYFSYDVKMKEKGDIPEGYSVSREKKERFSLILESASTNQTSMYLCASNPTSGGYNEQFFGPGTRLTVL.